This TCR beta chain derives from a study of control samples from healthy donors and cancer patients. Measured with immunoSEQ multiplex PCR; TCRdb has only the in-frame clones, and not every one. Seen here are approximately 160,000 clones, roughly 90% observed once, and the top ten hold about 0.64%. The TCR originated in a woman aged 25-40 years in good health. The sequenced sample consisted of blood.

CDR3 nucleotides: TGTGCCAGCAGTCCCTTAGGCGGGACAGGGTTTTATGAGCAGTTCTTC. Encoded protein: CASSPLGGTGFYEQFF. V and J are TRBV7-2 and TRBJ2-1; 9 bases are shared with TRBD1. Per germline, CDR1 SGHTA and CDR2 FQGNSA. This CDR3 contains 16 residues. V was pared by 6 bases and J by 8 bases, with 14 bases of the junction left unmatched.